This section outlines one T cell receptor (beta chain) sequence together with its context. The data were taken from a study of cytomegalovirus exposure and HLA in healthy donors. The PCR employed 60 Vbeta primers together with 13 Jbeta primers. The protocol was immunoSEQ multiplex PCR, while the TCRdb copy is restricted to in-frame clones and leaves out a portion. Among more than 110,000 clones, 77% were seen once, and the ten largest hold nearly 5%. This CDR3 is built from 13 residues. Germline CDR1 is SNHLY and CDR2 is FYNNEI. J lost 4 bases, V lost 10 bases, and 6 bases had no gene match. The sequence derives from a woman between 45 and 60 years old in good health and CMV-seronegative. Sequenced: PBMCs. V is TRBV2 and J is TRBJ1-4; TRBD1 agrees at 7 bases. The CDR3 protein is CATNRGLNEKLFF. The CDR3, as DNA: TGTGCCACAAACAGGGGACTTAATGAAAAACTGTTTTTT.